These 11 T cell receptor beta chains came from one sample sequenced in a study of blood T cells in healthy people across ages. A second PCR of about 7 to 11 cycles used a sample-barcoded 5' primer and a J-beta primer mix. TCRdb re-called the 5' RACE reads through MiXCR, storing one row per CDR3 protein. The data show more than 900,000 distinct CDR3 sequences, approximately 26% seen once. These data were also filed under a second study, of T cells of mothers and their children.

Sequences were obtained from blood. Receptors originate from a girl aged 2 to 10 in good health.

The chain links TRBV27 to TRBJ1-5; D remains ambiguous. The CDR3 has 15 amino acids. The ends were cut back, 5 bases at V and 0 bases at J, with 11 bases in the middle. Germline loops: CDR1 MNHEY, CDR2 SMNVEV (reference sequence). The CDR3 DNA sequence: TGTGCCAGCAGTATACTCTGGGGTAGCAATCAGCCCCAGCATTTT. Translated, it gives CASSILWGSNQPQHF.

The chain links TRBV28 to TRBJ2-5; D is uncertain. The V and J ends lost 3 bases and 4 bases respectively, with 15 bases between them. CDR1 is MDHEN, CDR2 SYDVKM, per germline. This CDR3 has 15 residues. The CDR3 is CASSFGPHGGETQYF. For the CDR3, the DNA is TGTGCCAGCAGTTTTGGCCCCCATGGCGGAGAGACCCAGTACTTC.

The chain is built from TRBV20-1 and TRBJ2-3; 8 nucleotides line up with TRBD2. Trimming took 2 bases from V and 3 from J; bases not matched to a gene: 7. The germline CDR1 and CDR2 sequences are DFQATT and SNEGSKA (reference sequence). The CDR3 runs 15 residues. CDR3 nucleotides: TGCAGTGCTAGAACGCGGGAGGCCGCTACAGATACGCAGTATTTT. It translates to CSARTREAATDTQYF.

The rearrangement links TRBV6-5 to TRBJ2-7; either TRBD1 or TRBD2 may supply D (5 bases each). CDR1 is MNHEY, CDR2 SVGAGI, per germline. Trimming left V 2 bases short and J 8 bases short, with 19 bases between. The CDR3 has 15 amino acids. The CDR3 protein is CASSYRRGPLTQQYF. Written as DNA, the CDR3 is TGTGCCAGCAGTTACCGTCGGGGACCCCTCACTCAGCAGTACTTC.

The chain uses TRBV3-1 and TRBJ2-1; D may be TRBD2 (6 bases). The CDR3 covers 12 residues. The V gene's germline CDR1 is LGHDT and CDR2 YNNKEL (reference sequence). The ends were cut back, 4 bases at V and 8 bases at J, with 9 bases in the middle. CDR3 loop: CASSLGSDEQFF. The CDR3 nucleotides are TGTGCCAGCAGCCTCGGGAGCGATGAGCAGTTCTTC.

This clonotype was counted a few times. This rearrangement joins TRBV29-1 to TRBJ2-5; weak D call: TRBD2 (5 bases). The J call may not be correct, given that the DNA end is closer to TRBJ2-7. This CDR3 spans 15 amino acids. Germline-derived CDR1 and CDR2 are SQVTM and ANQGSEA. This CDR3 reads CSVATRLRSSYEQYF. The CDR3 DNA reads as TGCAGCGTTGCTACTAGACTAAGGAGCTCCTACGAGCAGTACTTC.

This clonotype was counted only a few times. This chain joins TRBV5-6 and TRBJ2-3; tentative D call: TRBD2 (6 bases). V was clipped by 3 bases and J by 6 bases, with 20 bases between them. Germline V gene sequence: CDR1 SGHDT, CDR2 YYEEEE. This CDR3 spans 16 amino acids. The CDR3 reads CASSWTRGGLLDTQYF. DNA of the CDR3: TGTGCCAGCAGCTGGACACGGGGAGGTTTGTTGGATACGCAGTATTTT. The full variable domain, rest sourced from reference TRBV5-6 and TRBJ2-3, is DAGVTQSPTHLIKTRGQQVTLRCSPKSGHDTVSWYQQALGQGPQFIFQYYEEEERQRGNFPDRFSGHQFPNYSSELNVNALLLGDSALYLCASSWTRGGLLDTQYFGPGTRLTVL.

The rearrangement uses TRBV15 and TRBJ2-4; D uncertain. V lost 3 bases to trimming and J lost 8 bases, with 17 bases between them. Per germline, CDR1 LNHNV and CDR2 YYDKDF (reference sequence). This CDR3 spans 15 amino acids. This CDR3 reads CATSSPRSNRDIQYF. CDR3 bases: TGTGCCACCAGCAGCCCCCGGTCCAATAGGGACATTCAGTACTTC.

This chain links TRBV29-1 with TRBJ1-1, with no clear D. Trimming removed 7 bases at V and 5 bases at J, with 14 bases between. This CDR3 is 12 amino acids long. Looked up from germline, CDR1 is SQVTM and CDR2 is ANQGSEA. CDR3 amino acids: CSAGPVGTEAFF. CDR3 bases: TGCAGCGCTGGCCCCGTCGGGACTGAAGCTTTCTTT.

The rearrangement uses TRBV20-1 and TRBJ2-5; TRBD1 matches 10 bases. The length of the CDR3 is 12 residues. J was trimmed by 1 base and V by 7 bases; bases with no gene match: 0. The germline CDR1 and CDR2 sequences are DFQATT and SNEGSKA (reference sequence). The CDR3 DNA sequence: TGCAGTGGGGACAGGGGCCAAGAGACCCAGTACTTC. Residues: CSGDRGQETQYF.

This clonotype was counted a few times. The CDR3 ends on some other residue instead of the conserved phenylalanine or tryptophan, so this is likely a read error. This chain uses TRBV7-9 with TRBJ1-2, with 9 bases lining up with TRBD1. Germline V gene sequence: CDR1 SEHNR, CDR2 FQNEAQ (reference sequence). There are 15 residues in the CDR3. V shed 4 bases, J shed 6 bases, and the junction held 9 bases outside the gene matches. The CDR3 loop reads CASSYVGQGKDGYTL. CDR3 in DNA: TGTGCCAGCAGCTACGTCGGACAGGGGAAGGATGGCTACACCCTC.